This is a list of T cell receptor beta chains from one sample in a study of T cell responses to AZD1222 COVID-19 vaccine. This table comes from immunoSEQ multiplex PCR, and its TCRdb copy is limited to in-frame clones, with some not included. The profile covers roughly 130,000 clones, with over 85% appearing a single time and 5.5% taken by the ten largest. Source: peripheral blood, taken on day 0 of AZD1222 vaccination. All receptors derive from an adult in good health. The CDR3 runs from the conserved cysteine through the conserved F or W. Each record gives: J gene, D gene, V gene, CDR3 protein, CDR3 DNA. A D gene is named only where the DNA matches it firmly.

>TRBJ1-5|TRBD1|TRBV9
CASSGTGLGQPQHF
TGTGCCAGCAGCGGGACAGGGTTGGGTCAGCCCCAGCATTTT
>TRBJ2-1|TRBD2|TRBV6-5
CASWTSGPPSNEQFF
TGTGCCAGTTGGACTAGCGGGCCCCCTTCCAATGAGCAGTTCTTC
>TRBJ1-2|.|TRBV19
CASSIGGKDTVDYGYTF
TGTGCCAGTAGTATAGGAGGGAAGGACACTGTGGACTATGGCTACACCTTC
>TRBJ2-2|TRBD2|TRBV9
CASSRGLAGGGDTGELFF
TGTGCCAGCAGCCGAGGACTAGCGGGAGGTGGGGACACCGGGGAGCTGTTTTTT
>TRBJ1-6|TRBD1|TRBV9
CASSVAGQNSPLHF
TGTGCCAGCAGCGTAGCGGGACAGAATTCACCCCTCCACTTT
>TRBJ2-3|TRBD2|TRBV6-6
CASSYFGGGPTDTQYF
TGTGCCAGCAGTTACTTCGGCGGGGGGCCCACAGATACGCAGTATTTT
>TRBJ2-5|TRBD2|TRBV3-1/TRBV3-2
CASSQQREVWETQYF
TGTGCCAGCAGCCAACAGCGGGAGGTGTGGGAGACCCAGTACTTC
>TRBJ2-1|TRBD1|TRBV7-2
CASSPTGVNEQFF
TGTGCCAGCAGCCCGACAGGGGTGAATGAGCAGTTCTTC
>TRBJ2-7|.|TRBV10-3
CAISETGNLSYEQYF
TGTGCCATCAGTGAGACAGGGAACCTATCCTACGAGCAGTACTTC
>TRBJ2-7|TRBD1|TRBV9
CASSAGTAESYEQYF
TGTGCCAGCAGCGCTGGGACAGCGGAATCCTACGAGCAGTACTTC
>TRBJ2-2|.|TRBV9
CASSVRGGNTGELFF
TGTGCCAGCAGCGTACGAGGAGGGAACACCGGGGAGCTGTTTTTT
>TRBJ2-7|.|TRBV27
CASSGAQPREQYF
TGTGCCAGCAGCGGGGCCCAGCCGAGGGAGCAGTACTTC